Listed below are T cell receptor beta chains from one sample, sequenced in a study of PD-L1 blockade in urothelial cancer. TCRdb's table, derived via immunoSEQ multiplex PCR, lists solely in-frame clones and lacks some. The sample shows approximately 56,000 clones, 85% of them seen only once. The sample here was PBMCs, taken around atezolizumab (anti-PD-L1) treatment. These receptors were obtained from a man in his 70s with urothelial cancer. The CDR3 runs from the conserved cysteine through the conserved F or W. Each record gives: V gene, D gene, clone size, J gene, CDR3 protein, CDR3 DNA. D genes are given only for firm matches. Clone sizes are given selectively: once, few, many, or a class where the clone is expanded.

>TRBV23-1|.|.|TRBJ2-2
CASSQRLSPNTGELFF
TGCGCCAGCAGCCAACGACTGTCCCCGAACACCGGGGAGCTGTTTTTT
>TRBV7-9|TRBD1|.|TRBJ1-5
CASSKQGAGQPQHF
TGTGCCAGCAGCAAACAGGGGGCCGGTCAGCCCCAGCATTTT
>TRBV2|.|.|TRBJ2-7
CASSEALLGNQGGADYEQYF
TGTGCCAGCAGTGAAGCGCTGTTGGGGAATCAGGGCGGGGCGGACTACGAGCAGTACTTC
>TRBV6-6|.|once|TRBJ2-7
CASSWSRNEQYF
TGTGCCAGCAGTTGGTCTAGAAACGAGCAGTACTTC
>TRBV14|TRBD2|.|TRBJ2-7
CASSELAGAYEQYF
TGTGCCAGCAGCGAGCTAGCGGGAGCCTACGAGCAGTACTTC
>TRBV4-1|TRBD2|once|TRBJ2-2
CASSRGLAGGPNTGELFF
TGCGCCAGCAGTCGAGGACTAGCGGGAGGGCCGAACACCGGGGAGCTGTTTTTT
>TRBV27|.|.|TRBJ1-1
CASIGGLRTEAFF
TGTGCCAGCATAGGGGGTTTGAGGACTGAAGCTTTCTTT
>TRBV11-3|.|.|TRBJ2-2
CASSLGGNTGELFF
TGTGCCAGCAGCTTGGGGGGAAACACCGGGGAGCTGTTTTTT
>TRBV18|TRBD1|.|TRBJ1-1
CASLGQANTEAFF
TGTGCCAGCTTGGGACAGGCGAACACTGAAGCTTTCTTT
>TRBV21-1|.|.|TRBJ1-4
CASSNQGQGEKLFF
TGTGCCAGCAGTAACCAAGGACAGGGTGAAAAACTGTTTTTT
>TRBV19|.|.|TRBJ1-1
CASSLPGMGGAFF
TGTGCCAGTAGCCTCCCGGGTATGGGAGGAGCTTTCTTT
>TRBV10-3|.|.|TRBJ2-1
CAISAVPSYNEQFF
TGTGCCATCAGTGCCGTTCCCTCCTACAATGAGCAGTTCTTC
>TRBV6-1|TRBD2|.|TRBJ2-7
CASSGGGAGSYEQYF
TGTGCCAGCAGTGGGGGGGGAGCGGGAAGCTACGAGCAGTACTTC
>TRBV6-6|.|.|TRBJ2-1
CASSYRPGTNEQFF
TGTGCCAGCAGTTACCGTCCAGGAACGAATGAGCAGTTCTTC
>TRBV2|TRBD2|.|TRBJ2-7
CASIPGTSGGGASPYEQYF
TGTGCCAGCATACCCGGGACTAGCGGGGGAGGGGCCTCACCCTACGAGCAGTACTTC
>TRBV28|TRBD1|.|TRBJ1-2
CASSLGGGQVRSGYTF
TGTGCCAGCAGTTTAGGTGGGGGACAGGTCCGCTCTGGCTACACCTTC
>TRBV9|TRBD1|.|TRBJ2-1
CASSAFYRGGEQFF
TGTGCCAGCAGCGCCTTCTACAGGGGCGGTGAGCAGTTCTTC
>TRBV6-1|TRBD2|.|TRBJ2-1
CASSEETSGPSYNEQFF
TGTGCCAGCAGTGAAGAGACTAGCGGACCATCCTACAATGAGCAGTTCTTC